These T cell receptor beta chains were read from a single sample in a study of T-cell reconstitution after alpha-beta-depleted transplantation in children. TCRdb analysed the PCR reads with MiXCR anew, one entry per CDR3 protein. Found here are 440,000 or so distinct CDR3 sequences, about 40% of them singletons; the top ten hold 27%. Material: PBMCs, obtained before TCRalphabeta/CD19-depleted stem cell transplant. These TCRs come from a girl aged 2 to 9 with aplastic anemia, due to receive a stem cell transplant. Both conserved end residues are part of each CDR3. Each record gives: V gene, CDR3 length, J gene, CDR3 protein.

V gene: TRBV9; CDR3 length: 16; J gene: TRBJ2-5; CDR3 protein: CASSAPGQGAEETQYF
V gene: TRBV4-1; CDR3 length: 15; J gene: TRBJ1-5; CDR3 protein: CASSLAFVGDQPQHF
V gene: TRBV2; CDR3 length: 15; J gene: TRBJ1-2; CDR3 protein: CASRVQGRIGYGYTF
V gene: TRBV7-6; CDR3 length: 14; J gene: TRBJ1-4; CDR3 protein: CASSSDTLNEKLFF
V gene: TRBV28; CDR3 length: 17; J gene: TRBJ2-5; CDR3 protein: CASSPIGGGLYQETQYF
V gene: TRBV11-2; CDR3 length: 18; J gene: TRBJ1-2; CDR3 protein: CASSLIPPGQATNYGYTF
V gene: TRBV6-5; CDR3 length: 15; J gene: TRBJ2-1; CDR3 protein: CASRYRQYPNNEQFF
V gene: TRBV9; CDR3 length: 15; J gene: TRBJ2-5; CDR3 protein: CASSPTHRDGETQYF
V gene: TRBV27; CDR3 length: 15; J gene: TRBJ2-3; CDR3 protein: CASSFSQASTDTQYF
V gene: TRBV5-6; CDR3 length: 17; J gene: TRBJ1-5; CDR3 protein: CASSLGFGSRGNQPQHF
V gene: TRBV20-1; CDR3 length: 13; J gene: TRBJ2-7; CDR3 protein: CSARGQRSYEQYF
V gene: TRBV20-1; CDR3 length: 13; J gene: TRBJ2-1; CDR3 protein: CSARDYPVNEQFF
V gene: TRBV5-1; CDR3 length: 15; J gene: TRBJ2-7; CDR3 protein: CASSLYYDSYYEQYF
V gene: TRBV20-1; CDR3 length: 20; J gene: TRBJ2-4; CDR3 protein: CSATTILGTGDPLAKNIQYF
V gene: TRBV5-1; CDR3 length: 15; J gene: TRBJ2-1; CDR3 protein: CASLSGTEAYNEQFF
V gene: TRBV20-1; CDR3 length: 17; J gene: TRBJ2-1; CDR3 protein: CSARDPVGLADRNEQFF
V gene: TRBV6-1; CDR3 length: 13; J gene: TRBJ2-1; CDR3 protein: CASGLAGLNEQFF
V gene: TRBV7-2; CDR3 length: 12; J gene: TRBJ2-7; CDR3 protein: CASSPLLSEQYF
V gene: TRBV5-1; CDR3 length: 14; J gene: TRBJ2-2; CDR3 protein: CASSPGGLVGELFF
V gene: TRBV29-1; CDR3 length: 12; J gene: TRBJ1-3; CDR3 protein: CSVSDRGDTIYF
V gene: TRBV2; CDR3 length: 14; J gene: TRBJ2-3; CDR3 protein: CASTGLASPDTQYF
V gene: TRBV6-1; CDR3 length: 14; J gene: TRBJ2-7; CDR3 protein: CASKTSGGSYEQYF
V gene: TRBV24-1; CDR3 length: 13; J gene: TRBJ2-3; CDR3 protein: CATSDTLADTQYF
V gene: TRBV11-2; CDR3 length: 17; J gene: TRBJ2-7; CDR3 protein: CASSLEAGAGTLNEQYF
V gene: TRBV24-1; CDR3 length: 15; J gene: TRBJ2-5; CDR3 protein: CATSEGRGIEETQYF
V gene: TRBV12-3/TRBV12-4; CDR3 length: 15; J gene: TRBJ1-1; CDR3 protein: CASTLTLRSGTEAFF
V gene: TRBV5-1; CDR3 length: 13; J gene: TRBJ1-5; CDR3 protein: CASSLDSNQPQHF
V gene: TRBV12-3/TRBV12-4; CDR3 length: 15; J gene: TRBJ2-3; CDR3 protein: CASSLEISYTDTQYF
V gene: TRBV5-1; CDR3 length: 15; J gene: TRBJ2-7; CDR3 protein: CASSQTRGGYYEQYF
V gene: TRBV5-4; CDR3 length: 14; J gene: TRBJ2-1; CDR3 protein: CASSLEGGVNEQFF
V gene: TRBV13; CDR3 length: 18; J gene: TRBJ2-1; CDR3 protein: CASSRTSGSGRVSNEQFF
V gene: TRBV3-1; CDR3 length: 13; J gene: TRBJ2-1; CDR3 protein: CASSQGRGNEQFF
V gene: TRBV10-2; CDR3 length: 17; J gene: TRBJ2-3; CDR3 protein: CASRASVLAGGADTQYF
V gene: TRBV20-1; CDR3 length: 15; J gene: TRBJ2-1; CDR3 protein: CSARVEVGSYNEQFF
V gene: TRBV7-9; CDR3 length: 15; J gene: TRBJ2-5; CDR3 protein: CASRLAISGRETQYF
V gene: TRBV29-1; CDR3 length: 16; J gene: TRBJ2-4; CDR3 protein: CSVGGGQGRGKNIQYF
V gene: TRBV20-1; CDR3 length: 14; J gene: TRBJ2-5; CDR3 protein: CSARIRAGQETQYF